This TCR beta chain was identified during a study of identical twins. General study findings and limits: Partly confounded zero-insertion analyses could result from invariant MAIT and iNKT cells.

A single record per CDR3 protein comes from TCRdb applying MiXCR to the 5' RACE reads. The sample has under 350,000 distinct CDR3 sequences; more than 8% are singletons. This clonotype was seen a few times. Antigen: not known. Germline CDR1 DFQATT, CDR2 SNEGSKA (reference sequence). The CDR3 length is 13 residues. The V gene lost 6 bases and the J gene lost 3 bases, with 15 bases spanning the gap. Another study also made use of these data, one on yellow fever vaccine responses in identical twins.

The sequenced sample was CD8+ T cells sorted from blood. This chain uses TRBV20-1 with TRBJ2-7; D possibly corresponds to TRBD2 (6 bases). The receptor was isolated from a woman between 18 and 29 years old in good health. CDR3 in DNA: TGCAGTGCCCCAAGACTAGTTGGCTACGAGCAGTACTTC. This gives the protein CSAPRLVGYEQYF.